Listed below are T cell receptor beta chains from one sample, sequenced in a study of response to subunit inactivated influenza vaccine. Each CDR3 protein gets one entry after TCRdb re-called the RT-PCR reads with MiXCR. The data hold approximately 170,000 distinct CDR3 sequences, with about 12% observed a single time. These records were also assigned to another study, of T cells expressing NK-cell markers.

The source was CD8+ T cells sorted from PBMCs, collected 11 to 12 days after vaccination. All receptors come from a man between 45 and 60 years old who received an inactivated influenza vaccine. Both conserved end residues are part of each CDR3. Fields, in order: V gene, D gene, J gene, clone size, CDR3 DNA, CDR3 protein. The D gene is left open where the match is weak. Only part of the rows carry a size: once, few, many, or a class if the clone is expanded.

V gene: TRBV4-1; D gene: TRBD2; J gene: TRBJ2-7; clone size: many; CDR3 DNA: TGCGCCAGCAGCCATTCAGCGGGGGGGCACGAGCAGTACTTC; CDR3 protein: CASSHSAGGHEQYF
V gene: TRBV12-3/TRBV12-4; D gene: .; J gene: TRBJ2-5; clone size: many; CDR3 DNA: TGTGCCAGCAGTTCCTTCCGCCAAGAGACCCAGTACTTC; CDR3 protein: CASSSFRQETQYF
V gene: TRBV4-3; D gene: .; J gene: TRBJ2-1; clone size: once; CDR3 DNA: TGCACCAGCAGCCAAGATCGGGGTACCCGGTACAATGAGCAGTTCTTC; CDR3 protein: CTSSQDRGTRYNEQFF
V gene: TRBV12-3/TRBV12-4; D gene: TRBD1; J gene: TRBJ2-3; clone size: .; CDR3 DNA: TGTGCCAGCAGTCGGCAGGGGGCGCCTAGCACAGATACGCAGTATTTT; CDR3 protein: CASSRQGAPSTDTQYF
V gene: TRBV15; D gene: TRBD1; J gene: TRBJ2-7; clone size: many; CDR3 DNA: TGTGCCACCAGCACAGGACAGGGGGCACGGGAGCAGTACTTC; CDR3 protein: CATSTGQGAREQYF
V gene: TRBV28; D gene: TRBD2; J gene: TRBJ2-3; clone size: .; CDR3 DNA: TGTGCCAGCAATCTCGCGGGGGGAAGTGATACGCAGTATTTT; CDR3 protein: CASNLAGGSDTQYF
V gene: TRBV4-1; D gene: .; J gene: TRBJ2-5; clone size: few; CDR3 DNA: TGCGCCAGCAGCCAAGATAGGATTGAGACCCAGTACTTC; CDR3 protein: CASSQDRIETQYF
V gene: TRBV2; D gene: .; J gene: TRBJ1-4; clone size: .; CDR3 DNA: TGTGCCAGCAGAAGAGGGAACAGCCGACATGAAAAACTGTTTTTT; CDR3 protein: CASRRGNSRHEKLFF
V gene: TRBV9; D gene: .; J gene: TRBJ2-7; clone size: few; CDR3 DNA: TGTGCCAGCAGCCCTACAGGGTTGCATTACGAGCAGTACTTC; CDR3 protein: CASSPTGLHYEQYF
V gene: TRBV12-3/TRBV12-4; D gene: .; J gene: TRBJ2-7; clone size: many; CDR3 DNA: TGTGCCAGCAGTTTTCGGGCAGGGCCCACCTACGAGCAGTACTTC; CDR3 protein: CASSFRAGPTYEQYF
V gene: TRBV4-1; D gene: .; J gene: TRBJ1-5; clone size: many; CDR3 DNA: TGCGCCAGCAGCCAAGTAGACACCAATCAGCCCCAGCATTTT; CDR3 protein: CASSQVDTNQPQHF
V gene: TRBV4-1; D gene: .; J gene: TRBJ2-1; clone size: many; CDR3 DNA: TGCGCCAGCAGCCCTAGGCCCTCACGGGGTGAGCAGTTCTTC; CDR3 protein: CASSPRPSRGEQFF
V gene: TRBV28; D gene: .; J gene: TRBJ1-1; clone size: few; CDR3 DNA: TGTGCCAGCAAGCCGTGGGGGGCCGGGGTGAACACTGAAGCTTTCTTT; CDR3 protein: CASKPWGAGVNTEAFF